This T cell receptor beta chain was obtained from a study of T cell therapy after organ transplantation. The time point is: 20-29 weeks after completion of therapy. Comment on this clone: Its matching antigen is unknown.

Method: immunoSEQ multiplex PCR; TCRdb's copy keeps in-frame clones and lacks some. The sample contains around 19,000 clones, less than 90% of which appear only once. CDR3 length: 15 amino acids. V was clipped by 7 bases and J by 5 bases, with 17 bases between them. Looked up from germline, CDR1 is SGHTA and CDR2 is FQGNSA. The receptor's source is a human patient who had received a solid organ transplant and had CMV disease. Some T cells here may be from the graft donor. The chain carries TRBV7-2 and TRBJ2-2, with D tentatively TRBD2 (6 bases). Source: CD8+ T cells from blood, taken after autologous CMV-specific T cell therapy. CDR3 in DNA: TGTGCCAGCATGGCAGATCTAGCGTGGACCGGGGAGCTGTTTTTT. It codes for CASMADLAWTGELFF.